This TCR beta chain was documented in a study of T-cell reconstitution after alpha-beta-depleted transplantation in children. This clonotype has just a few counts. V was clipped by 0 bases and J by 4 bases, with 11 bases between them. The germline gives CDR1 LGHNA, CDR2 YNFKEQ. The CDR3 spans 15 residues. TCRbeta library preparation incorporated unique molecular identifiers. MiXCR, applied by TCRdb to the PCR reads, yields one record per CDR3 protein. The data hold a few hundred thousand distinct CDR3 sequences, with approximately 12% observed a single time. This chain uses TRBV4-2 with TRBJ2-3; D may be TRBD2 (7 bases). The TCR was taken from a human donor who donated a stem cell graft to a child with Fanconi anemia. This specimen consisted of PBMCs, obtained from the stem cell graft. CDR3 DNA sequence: TGTGCCAGCAGCCAAGATAGAGGGGGGGCAGATACGCAGTATTTT. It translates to CASSQDRGGADTQYF.